Only one count was recorded for the clone carrying this T cell receptor (beta chain). Germline CDR1 PRHDT, CDR2 FYEKMQ (reference sequence). The CDR3 has 14 amino acids. V was clipped by 5 bases and J by 4 bases, with 15 bases between them. Original data processing: Filtering differed, since immunoSEQ gave only junction sequences and no quality scores. The repertoire was sequenced with immunoSEQ multiplex PCR; TCRdb's copy has only in-frame clones and lacks some. Clone size and V and J calls were adopted from that table, with D and trimming inferred from the DNA. This sample yields some 2 million clones, of which about 95% are seen a single time; roughly 1.2% belongs to the top ten. This specimen comes from a study of shared clonotypes between healthy human individuals. As defined, naive CD8 cells were CD45RO-negative and positively selected for CCR7, with terminally differentiated effector memory CD45RA+ cells excluded. Each of the donors was a healthy adult who was HIV-negative and had not had a recent acute infection or vaccination. Nashville, Tennessee was home to all donors, who were Caucasian adults.

This TCR was sampled from a man aged 18 to 30 in good health. The material sequenced was naive CD8+ T cells sorted from blood. The chain combines TRBV13 with TRBJ2-7, with D hard to call. CDR3 in amino acids: CASSPPSVPYEQYF. The CDR3 DNA sequence: TGTGCCAGCAGCCCCCCCAGCGTGCCTTACGAGCAGTACTTC.